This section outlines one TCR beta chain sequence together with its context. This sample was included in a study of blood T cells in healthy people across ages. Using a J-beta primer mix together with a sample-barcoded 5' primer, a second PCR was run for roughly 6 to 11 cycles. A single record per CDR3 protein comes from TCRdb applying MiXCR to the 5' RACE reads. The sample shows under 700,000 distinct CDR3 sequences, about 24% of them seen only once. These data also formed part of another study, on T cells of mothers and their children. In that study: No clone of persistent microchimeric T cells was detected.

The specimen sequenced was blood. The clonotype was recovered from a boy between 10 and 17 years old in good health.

CDR3 bases: TGCGCCAGCAGCGAGTGGGTAGAGACCCAGTACTTC. Translation gives CASSEWVETQYF. The chain joins TRBV5-1 to TRBJ2-5; D is ambiguous. CDR3 length: 12 amino acids. Germline V CDR1 and CDR2: SGHRS, YFSETQ. V gave up 4 bases and J gave up 4 bases, with 8 bases separating them.